This entry describes one T cell receptor (beta chain). This clone occurred once. The specificity of this receptor is unknown. No base quality values were provided; no much bigger clone lies one nucleotide off. Using the deep immunoSEQ assay, TCR CDR3 regions were amplified from genomic DNA by multiplex PCR. Extracted genomic DNA from each cell subset was spread evenly across all wells of several immunoSEQ 96-well plates, with each plate serving as a replicate. For sorted subsets, each replicate PCR was loaded with 200 to 250 ng genomic DNA, equivalent to 30,000 to 35,000 T cell genomes. The purified libraries were quantified using a Qubit 3.0 fluorometer, sized with a Bioanalyzer 2100, and then quantified again using the KAPA Library Quantification kit. Every immunoSEQ 96-well plate was sequenced on a separate single-read 150-cycle Illumina NextSeq 550 flow cell. As for the authors' bioinformatics: Because the immunoSEQ output held only junctional sequences and lacked quality scores, the filtering could not match the filtering applied to full-length reads. To assign V/J genes and CDR3, sequences were annotated against IMGT germline references using PyIR, a Python wrapper for IgBLAST v1.9. Reads were removed for weak V/J assignments (E-value above 1e-6), missing CDR3, stop codons, out-of-frame junctions, or ambiguous translated residues. A V3J clonotype was defined by an identical inferred V gene, J gene, and CDR3 amino acid sequence. Percentage overlap between repertoires was calculated by dividing the number of shared unique clonotypes by the size of the smaller repertoire. Three approaches were used to assess repertoire richness: RTK rarefaction, the Chao1 estimator, and Recon v2.1 estimates of unobserved clonotypes. OLGA was used to compute generation probabilities for all TCRbeta clonotypes that the gDNA method yielded from a few donors. Not all clones reach the TCRdb copy of this immuneACCESS table, which keeps in-frame sequences only. Checked studies attribute under half of the gap to unresolved V genes and leave the rest unexplained. For V, J and clone size, that table is used; D and trimming come from the DNA. A total of 2,500,000 or so clones appear in this sample, 93% of them only once. Around 0.37% of the sample rests with the top ten.

The sample belongs to a study of shared clonotypes between healthy human individuals (dated by TCRdb to 2018 to 2021). As for the study more broadly: Two women and a few men aged 18 to 49 years were included in the cohort. To estimate repertoire size and how much clonotype sharing occurs between individuals, the study deeply sequenced the blood TCR repertoires of 4 to 6 healthy adults. Per donor, three plates each were used for CD4 naive and CD4 memory, two for CD8 naive, and one for CD8 memory. To increase sequencing depth and limit assay-specific biases, different laboratories used diverse techniques to prepare libraries and sequence TCR repertoires. Leukapheresis yielded between about 0.8 and 8.9 billion PBMCs per donor. Results and caveats for the whole study, not just this receptor: Pairwise subsampling led to the expectation that sequencing depth would affect the degree of clonotype sharing among donors. Approximately 5% of naive CD4, around 4% of naive CD8, about 2.1% of memory CD4, and 0.35% to 0.4% of memory CD8 clonotypes were shared across a few donors. Estimated clonotype richness was generally larger for naive than for memory subsets. The small number of donors limited the genetic and exposure-history diversity represented. Incomplete sequencing was indicated by rarefaction of sorted-subset datasets, despite the large sequencing depth. Clonotypes shared by all four sorted-subset donors showed higher generation probabilities than non-shared clonotypes. Sampling was limited to blood, and TCR repertoires in tissue likely differ from TCR repertoires in blood.

The donors were healthy, HIV-negative adults who had no recently reported acute infections or vaccinations. All donors were Caucasian adults living in Nashville, Tennessee, USA. Magnetic negative selection was used to enrich CD4+ T cells, after which naive cells were positively selected on CD45RA and the negative fraction became the memory subset. After blood collection by leukapheresis, PBMCs were isolated using Ficoll-Histopaque density gradient centrifugation and then cryopreserved in the vapor phase of liquid nitrogen. Analytical flow cytometry was used to check the purity and quantity of every magnetically sorted T cell population. Genomic DNA was isolated from every sorted fraction and measured by UV absorbance on a Nanodrop 2000c. The sequence was obtained from a man aged 18 to 29 in good health. Some clones in this sample may be carry-over from other donors' samples. Sequences were obtained from naive CD4+ T cells from PBMCs. The cell subset or site label for this specimen denotes: CD45RA+ positively selected.

Read as DNA, the sequence is TGTGCCAGCAGCTTAGATGGGGCTGAAGCTTTCTTT. This codes for CASSLDGAEAFF. This sequence uses TRBV7-8 and TRBJ1-1, with no confidently assigned D gene. V was cut back by 1 base and J by 6 bases, leaving a gap of 6 bases between them. Inclusive of the bounding cysteine and phenylalanine, the CDR3 is 12 residues long. The DNA shown is the 36-base CDR3, in frame from base 1. As encoded in the germline V gene, CDR1 is SGHVS while CDR2 is FQNEAQ.